This is a list of T cell receptor beta chains from one sample in a study of shared clonotypes between healthy human individuals. Profiled with immunoSEQ multiplex PCR; TCRdb holds only in-frame clones, not every one. The profile shows 950,000 to 1,100,000 clones, around three quarters of them singletons. Sequenced: memory CD4+ T cells from PBMCs. The source is a man in his late teens or twenties in good health. Some clones in this sample may be carry-over from other donors' samples. Both conserved end residues are part of each CDR3. The D gene is left open where the match is weak. Size is stated for part of the rows, as once, few or many counts, or as a class when the clone is expanded.

CASSPPGRVSNEQFF	TGTGCCAGCAGCCCCCCCGGCAGGGTTAGCAATGAGCAGTTCTTC	15	few	TRBV7-9	TRBJ2-1	-
CASRKTEGTPRAFF	TGTGCCAGCAGAAAAACAGAGGGGACACCCCGAGCTTTCTTT	14	few	TRBV7-8	TRBJ1-1	-
CASSLGGQTSYEQYF	TGTGCCAGCAGCTTAGGTGGCCAGACGTCCTACGAGCAGTACTTC	15	once	TRBV11-2	TRBJ2-7	-
CASRAQTNDGYTF	TGCGCCAGCAGGGCGCAGACTAACGATGGCTACACCTTC	13	-	TRBV5-1	TRBJ1-2	-
CASSESGYNEQFF	TGCGCCAGCAGTGAGTCTGGCTACAATGAGCAGTTCTTC	13	-	TRBV10-2	TRBJ2-1	-
CASSRRDREDIQYF	TGCGCCAGCAGCCGCAGGGACCGCGAAGACATTCAGTACTTC	14	-	TRBV5-1	TRBJ2-4	-
CASSYGTGDYNEQFF	TGTGCCAGCAGTTACGGGACAGGGGACTACAATGAGCAGTTCTTC	15	-	TRBV6-6	TRBJ2-1	TRBD1
CASTVEPRIPTEAFF	TGCGCCAGCACCGTCGAGCCCCGTATTCCCACTGAAGCTTTCTTT	15	-	TRBV5-1	TRBJ1-1	-
CASSFCFGVGQAGMNTEAFF	TGTGCCAGCAGCTTCTGCTTCGGAGTAGGACAGGCGGGAATGAACACTGAAGCTTTCTTT	20	-	TRBV7-3	TRBJ1-1	TRBD1
CASSPGTSGDNTGELFF	TGCGCCAGCAGCCCGGGGACTAGCGGAGATAACACCGGGGAGCTGTTTTTT	17	-	TRBV5-1	TRBJ2-2	TRBD2
CSVARDRGSYEQYF	TGCAGCGTTGCCAGGGACAGGGGCTCCTACGAGCAGTACTTC	14	-	TRBV29-1	TRBJ2-7	TRBD1
CASSLAKRAQETQYF	TGTGCCAGCAGCTTAGCGAAACGGGCACAAGAGACCCAGTACTTC	15	-	TRBV7-9	TRBJ2-5	-
CASSLSGSGTGELFF	TGCGCCAGCAGCCTGAGCGGGAGCGGGACCGGGGAGCTGTTTTTT	15	-	TRBV5-1	TRBJ2-2	TRBD2
CASSLDPGNQPQHF	TGTGCCAGCAGCCTTGACCCAGGGAATCAGCCCCAGCATTTT	14	once	TRBV7-2	TRBJ1-5	-
CASSAQARGHQPQHF	TGTGCCAGCAGCGCCCAAGCCCGGGGGCATCAGCCCCAGCATTTT	15	-	TRBV7-2	TRBJ1-5	-
CASSDERDTEAFF	TGTGCCAGCAGTGACGAGAGGGACACTGAAGCTTTCTTT	13	-	TRBV2	TRBJ1-1	-
CASSLSGGDTEAFF	TGTGCCAGCAGTTTATCGGGGGGTGACACTGAAGCTTTCTTT	14	few	TRBV28	TRBJ1-1	-
CATSRDRDAYNEQFF	TGTGCCACCAGCAGGGACAGGGATGCTTACAATGAGCAGTTCTTC	15	-	TRBV15	TRBJ2-1	TRBD1
CASSPRRTRLAGGYQETQYF	TGTGCCAGCAGTCCCAGGCGGACCCGACTAGCGGGAGGCTACCAAGAGACCCAGTACTTC	20	-	TRBV28	TRBJ2-5	TRBD2
CAIRPGTGAVGRETQYF	TGTGCCATCAGGCCGGGGACAGGGGCCGTTGGTCGTGAGACCCAGTACTTC	17	once	TRBV10-3	TRBJ2-5	TRBD1
CASSHPDGGRRGYTF	TGCGCCAGCAGCCACCCAGATGGTGGACGGCGTGGCTACACCTTC	15	-	TRBV4-1	TRBJ1-2	-
CASSLWRGRAFHEQYF	TGTGCCAGCAGTTTATGGCGAGGGAGGGCCTTCCACGAGCAGTACTTC	16	-	TRBV28	TRBJ2-7	TRBD2
CASSSGLVGEAFF	TGTGCCAGCAGCTCCGGTCTGGTCGGAGAAGCTTTCTTT	13	once	TRBV7-3	TRBJ1-1	-
CASSPAGQGGRDYTF	TGTGCCAGCTCACCCGCCGGGCAGGGAGGACGGGACTACACCTTC	15	-	TRBV18	TRBJ1-2	-
CASSLKTRDSYNEQFF	TGTGCCAGCAGCCTCAAGACTAGGGACTCCTACAATGAGCAGTTCTTC	16	-	TRBV9	TRBJ2-1	-